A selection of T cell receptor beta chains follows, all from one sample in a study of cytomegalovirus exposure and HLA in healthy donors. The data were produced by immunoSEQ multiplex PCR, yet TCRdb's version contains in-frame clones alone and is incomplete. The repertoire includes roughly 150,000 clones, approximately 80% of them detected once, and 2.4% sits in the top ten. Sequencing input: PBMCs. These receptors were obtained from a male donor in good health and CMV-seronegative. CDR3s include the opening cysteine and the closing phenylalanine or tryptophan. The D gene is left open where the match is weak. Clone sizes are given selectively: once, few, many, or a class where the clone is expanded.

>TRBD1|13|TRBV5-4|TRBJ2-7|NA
TGTGCCAGCAGCGCGACAGGGGGGCTACAGCAGTACTTC
CASSATGGLQQYF
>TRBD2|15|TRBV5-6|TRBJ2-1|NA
TGTGCCAGCAGCTCTCGACTAGCGAGGGACAATGAGCAGTTCTTC
CASSSRLARDNEQFF
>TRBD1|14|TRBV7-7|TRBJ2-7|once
TGTGCCAGCAGCATAGACAGGGGACCCTACGAGCAGTACTTC
CASSIDRGPYEQYF
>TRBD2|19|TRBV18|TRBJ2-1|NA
TGTGCCAGCTCTCAACGGGACAGGACTAGCGGGAACTCCTACAATGAGCAGTTCTTC
CASSQRDRTSGNSYNEQFF
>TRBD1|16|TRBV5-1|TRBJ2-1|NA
TGCGCCAGCAGCTTGGCTCCGGGACAGGGGTACAATGAGCAGTTCTTC
CASSLAPGQGYNEQFF
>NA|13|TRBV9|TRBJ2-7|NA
TGTGCCAGCAGCGTAGATGGAGTCAACGAGCAGTACTTC
CASSVDGVNEQYF
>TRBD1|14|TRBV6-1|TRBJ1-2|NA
TGTGCCAGCAGACAGGGGGGAGCTAACTATGGCTACACCTTC
CASRQGGANYGYTF
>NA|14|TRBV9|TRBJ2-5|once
TGTGCCAGCAGCATGGACCAAAGGGGTGAGACCCAGTACTTC
CASSMDQRGETQYF
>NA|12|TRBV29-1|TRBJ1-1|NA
TGCAGCGCCTCAGGGCAGGGCACTGAAGCTTTCTTT
CSASGQGTEAFF
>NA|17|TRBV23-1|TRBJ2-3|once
TGCGCCAGCAGTCAGATGAGGGTAGGTCTTTGTGGAGATACGCAGTATTTT
CASSQMRVGLCGDTQYF
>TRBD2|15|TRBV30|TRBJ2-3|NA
TGTGCCTGGAGTAGTATCGGGGGGGCGGCAGATACGCAGTATTTT
CAWSSIGGAADTQYF
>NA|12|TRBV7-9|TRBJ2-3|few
TGTGCCAGCAGCTTTCCGGCAGATACGCAGTATTTT
CASSFPADTQYF
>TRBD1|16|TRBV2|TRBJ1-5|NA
TGTACCAGCAGGGAAAGAACCGGGACAGAGAATCAGCCCCAGCATTTT
CTSRERTGTENQPQHF
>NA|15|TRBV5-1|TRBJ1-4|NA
TGCGCCAGCAGCCCCGGGACAACAACTAATGAAAAACTGTTTTTT
CASSPGTTTNEKLFF
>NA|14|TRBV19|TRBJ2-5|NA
TGTGCCAGTAGTAATACAGGGCGATGGGAGACCCAGTACTTC
CASSNTGRWETQYF